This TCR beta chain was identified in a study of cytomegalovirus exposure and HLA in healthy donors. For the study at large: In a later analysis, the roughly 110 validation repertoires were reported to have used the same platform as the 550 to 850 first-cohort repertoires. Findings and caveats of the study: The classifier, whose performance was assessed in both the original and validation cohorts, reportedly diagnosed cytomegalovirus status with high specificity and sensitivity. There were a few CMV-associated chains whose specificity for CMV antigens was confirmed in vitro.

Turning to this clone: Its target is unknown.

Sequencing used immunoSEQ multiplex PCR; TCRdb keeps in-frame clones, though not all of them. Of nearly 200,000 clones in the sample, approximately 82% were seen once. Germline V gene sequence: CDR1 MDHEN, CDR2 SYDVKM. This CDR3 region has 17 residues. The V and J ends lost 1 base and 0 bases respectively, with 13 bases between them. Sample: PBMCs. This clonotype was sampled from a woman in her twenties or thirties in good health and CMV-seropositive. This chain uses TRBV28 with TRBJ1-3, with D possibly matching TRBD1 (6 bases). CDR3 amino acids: CASSLSGVLDSGNTIYF. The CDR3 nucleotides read TGTGCCAGCAGTTTATCAGGGGTTCTCGACTCTGGAAACACCATATATTTT.